The 2 T cell receptor beta chains below all came from one sample that was sequenced in a study of CD8+ T cells in alopecia areata (dated by TCRdb to 2017 to 2018). The library came from the immunoSEQ multiplex PCR assay. For TCR sequencing, RNA was extracted from every sample and reverse transcribed into cDNA to serve as template. TCRdb stores this immuneACCESS table with in-frame sequences only. Part of the clones is absent; in the studies checked, under half of the shortfall reflects unresolved V genes, and no reason is known for the rest. The sample table contains about 130,000 clones; only one count was recorded for 50% to 60% of them. Roughly 4.3% of the sample is in the top ten clones. The meaning of the sample's time point label: baseline before oral tofacitinib. Sample: CD4+ T cells sorted from blood, taken at week 0. The receptors originated from a human donor with alopecia areata.

This clone was seen only a few times. The rearrangement joins TRBV7-2 to TRBJ1-5; no firm D call. Germline V gene lookup returns CDR1 SGHTA and CDR2 FQGNSA. The V gene lost 1 base and the J gene lost 7 bases, with 17 bases spanning the gap. The CDR3 consists of 16 residues. This CDR3 is CASSLEGGLRGQPQHF. CDR3 nucleotides: TGTGCCAGCAGCTTAGAAGGAGGGTTGAGAGGGCAGCCCCAGCATTTT.

This clone appeared once. The V and J genes are TRBV5-6 and TRBJ1-1; weak D call: TRBD1 (5 bases). The length of the CDR3 is 15 residues. V lost 4 bases and J 1 base, leaving 14 bases between the germline ends. From germline, CDR1 is SGHDT and CDR2 YYEEEE. The CDR3 sequence: CASSLVGGKNTEAFF. In DNA, the CDR3 is TGTGCCAGCAGCCTGGTGGGGGGAAAGAACACTGAAGCTTTCTTT.